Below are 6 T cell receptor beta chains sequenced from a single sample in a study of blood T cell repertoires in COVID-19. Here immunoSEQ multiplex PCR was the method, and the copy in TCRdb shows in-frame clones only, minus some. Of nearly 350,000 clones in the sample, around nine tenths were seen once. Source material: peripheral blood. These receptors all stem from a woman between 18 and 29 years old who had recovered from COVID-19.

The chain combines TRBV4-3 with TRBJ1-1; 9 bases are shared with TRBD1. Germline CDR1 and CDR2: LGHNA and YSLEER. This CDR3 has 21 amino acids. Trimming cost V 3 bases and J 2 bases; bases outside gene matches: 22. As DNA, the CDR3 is TGCGCCAGCAGCCACTCCCCGGGACAGGGCTACCAAAGGAGTTTTAACACTGAAGCTTTCTTT. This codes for CASSHSPGQGYQRSFNTEAFF.

The CDR3 region has the DNA TGTGCCAGCACCGCGGGGGCCCATAATTCACCCCTCCACTTT. Translation gives CASTAGAHNSPLHF. J is TRBJ1-6 and V is TRBV7-8, with D perhaps matching TRBD1 (6 bases). V lost 7 bases, J lost 5 bases, and 12 bases lay in between. The CDR3 sequence is 14 residues long. CDR1 and CDR2 (germline): SGHVS, FQNEAQ.

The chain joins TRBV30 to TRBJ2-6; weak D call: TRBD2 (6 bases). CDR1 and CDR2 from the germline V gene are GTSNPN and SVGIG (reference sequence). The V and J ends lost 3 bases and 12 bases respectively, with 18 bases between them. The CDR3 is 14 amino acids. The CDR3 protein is CAWSPRRAQVVLTF. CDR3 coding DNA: TGTGCCTGGAGCCCTAGGAGGGCTCAAGTCGTCCTGACTTTC.

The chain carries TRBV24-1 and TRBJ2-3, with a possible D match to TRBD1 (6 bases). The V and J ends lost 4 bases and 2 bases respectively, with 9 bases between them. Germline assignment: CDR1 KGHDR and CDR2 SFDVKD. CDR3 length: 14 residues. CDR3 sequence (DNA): TGTGCCACCAGTGAAGGACAGTACACAGATACGCAGTATTTT. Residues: CATSEGQYTDTQYF.

The CDR3 sequence is CASRSTVDRVLSQPQHF. CDR3 sequence (DNA): TGTGCAAGTCGCTCAACCGTGGACAGGGTGTTGAGTCAGCCCCAGCATTTT. The chain employs TRBV12-2 and TRBJ1-5; TRBD1, the D gene given by the table, was not confirmed from the DNA. TRBV12-2 is noted as a pseudogene. This CDR3 contains 17 residues.

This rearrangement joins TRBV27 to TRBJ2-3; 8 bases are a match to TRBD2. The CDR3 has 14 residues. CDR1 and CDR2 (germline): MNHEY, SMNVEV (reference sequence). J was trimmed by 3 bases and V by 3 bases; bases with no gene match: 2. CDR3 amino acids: CASSFAGGTDTQYF. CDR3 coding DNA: TGTGCCAGCAGTTTCGCGGGGGGAACAGATACGCAGTATTTT.